This record concerns one T cell receptor (beta chain) sequence. The data belong to a study of blood T cell repertoires in COVID-19. Germline trimming cut 7 bases from V and 4 bases from J; bases unmatched to any gene: 6. Germline CDR1 reads LNHDA; CDR2 reads SQIVND (reference sequence). This CDR3 has 13 residues. TCRdb keeps only in-frame clones here, not all; method: immunoSEQ multiplex PCR. The sample yields 85,000 to 95,000 clones, about nine tenths seen once. The sequencing input was peripheral blood. The chain has TRBV19 and TRBJ1-1; TRBD1 agrees at 7 bases. The sequence was obtained from an elderly woman with acute or convalescent COVID-19. CDR3: CASTVAGGTEAFF. The CDR3 DNA reads as TGTGCCAGTACCGTGGCAGGGGGCACTGAAGCTTTCTTT. The whole variable domain, remainder taken from reference TRBV19 and TRBJ1-1, is DGGITQSPKYLFRKEGQNVTLSCEQNLNHDAMYWYRQDPGQGLRLIYYSQIVNDFQKGDIAEGYSVSREKKESFPLTVTSAQKNPTAFYLCASTVAGGTEAFFGQGTRLTVV.